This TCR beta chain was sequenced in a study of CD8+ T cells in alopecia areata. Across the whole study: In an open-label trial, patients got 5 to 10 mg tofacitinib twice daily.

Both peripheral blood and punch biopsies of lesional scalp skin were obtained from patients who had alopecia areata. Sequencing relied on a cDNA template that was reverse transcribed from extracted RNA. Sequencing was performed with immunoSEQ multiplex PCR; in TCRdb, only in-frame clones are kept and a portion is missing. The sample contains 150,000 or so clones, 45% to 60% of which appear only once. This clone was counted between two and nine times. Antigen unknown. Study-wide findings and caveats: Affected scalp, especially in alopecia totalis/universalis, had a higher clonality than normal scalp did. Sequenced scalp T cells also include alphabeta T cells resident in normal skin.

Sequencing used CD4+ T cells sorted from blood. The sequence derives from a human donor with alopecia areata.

The CDR3, as DNA: TGTGCCAGCTCACCGCCGACAGTCTACGAGCAGTACTTC. Translation: CASSPPTVYEQYF. The chain recombines TRBV18 with TRBJ2-7, with D possibly being TRBD1 (5 bases). Germline loops: CDR1 KGHSH, CDR2 LQKENI. With 3 bases removed from V and 3 bases from J, the gap between germline ends came to 9 bases. CDR3 size: 13 residues.